This entry features one TCR beta chain sequence. No antigen is known for it. The entry originates in a study of lymphopenia after photon versus proton radiotherapy. Study conclusions and caveats: In patients who died, overall survival fell as post-nadir TCR diversity dropped more.

The protocol was immunoSEQ multiplex PCR, while the TCRdb copy is restricted to in-frame clones and leaves out a portion. Of around 30,000 clones listed, 89% are singletons. The germline V gene has CDR1 ENHRY and CDR2 SYGVKD. The V and J ends lost 3 bases and 4 bases, in that order; junction bases with no gene match: 4. The CDR3 covers 16 residues. The chain links TRBV10-3 to TRBJ2-2; TRBD2 matches at 11 bases. The sequence came from a woman in her seventies with pancreatic cancer. Some clones in this sample may be carry-over from other donors' samples. The sample consisted of peripheral blood, taken from a patient treated with proton-based radiotherapy. Written as DNA, the CDR3 is TGTGCCATCAGTGAAGCTCTAGCGGGAGGCACCGGGGAGCTGTTTTTT. This translates into CAISEALAGGTGELFF.